This T cell receptor (beta chain) derives from a study of T cells in Graves' hyperthyroidism and ophthalmopathy. Hyperthyroidism patients were newly diagnosed, had disease duration under 2 months, and were aged 18 to 65 years. Uncontrolled infection, other autoimmune disease, pregnancy or lactation disqualified patients from enrolment. The V gene's germline CDR1 is LNHNV and CDR2 YYDKDF (reference sequence). V was pared by 4 bases and J by 4 bases, with 17 bases between. The CDR3 has 16 amino acids. TCR beta CDR3 regions were amplified from RNA transcripts. Carried out on the TCR CDR3, a first-round RT-PCR used the HTBI primer set. Each CDR3 protein gets one entry after TCRdb re-called the multiplex PCR reads with MiXCR. The sample has approximately 870,000 distinct CDR3 sequences; over 35% are singletons. On this clonotype itself: The antigen is undetermined.

The study's findings and limits: Most thyroid-expanded clonotypes above 0.001 were also found in blood. Separating ophthalmopathy from stable hyperthyroidism was achieved by a 13 V-J model.

This TCR was sampled from a man aged 18 to 29 with Graves' hyperthyroidism. The sequencing input was blood. The gene calls are TRBV15 and TRBJ1-5, with D perhaps TRBD1 (6 bases). CDR3 in amino acids: CATSILTGGANQPQHF. CDR3 nucleotides: TGTGCCACCAGCATTCTCACTGGGGGGGCGAATCAGCCCCAGCATTTT.